The T cell receptor beta chain described here comes from a study of blood T cells in healthy people across ages. Germline CDR1 and CDR2: GTSNPN and SVGIG (reference sequence). This CDR3 has 13 amino acids. J was trimmed by 8 bases and V by 4 bases; bases with no gene match: 9. Study-level points and caveats: Naive and antigen-experienced cells could not be conclusively compared, given unsorted PBMCs.

For this clonotype: Antigen unknown.

For the second PCR, which ran for roughly 6 to 12 cycles, a sample-barcoded 5' primer and a J-beta primer mix were used. TCRdb re-derived calls from the 5' RACE reads in MiXCR, one entry per CDR3 protein. The sample shows about 970,000 distinct CDR3 sequences, approximately 50% of them seen only once. Sequencing was done on a sample of blood. The V and J genes are TRBV30 and TRBJ1-2; 8 bases match TRBD1. The TCR comes from a woman aged 55 to 70 in good health. The DNA for the CDR3 is TGTGCCTGGACAGGGGGCGGCCGGGGAGGCTACACCTTC. As protein: CAWTGGGRGGYTF.